This T cell receptor (beta chain) is drawn from a study of response to subunit inactivated influenza vaccine (dated by TCRdb to 2017 to 2018). For the study in its entirety: The study used deep quantitative T cell receptor repertoire profiling to track responses to a trivalent subunit inactivated influenza vaccine.

Libraries were constructed by RT-PCR. The listed sequencing device is Illumina HiSeq 2500. TCRdb passed the public sequencing reads through fastp at Q25 and MiXCR, retaining productive beta sequences. Rows are unified per CDR3 protein, each entry keeping the most common DNA and genes. Here the sample has roughly 700,000 distinct CDR3 sequences; roughly 13% occur a single time. Roughly 6.4% of the sample is in the top ten clones. Ten or more counts support this clonotype. Its antigen target is currently unknown. No qualities accompany the bases; no much larger clone lies one base away. Overall results and qualifications from the work: The authors suggested that each seasonal influenza vaccination may recruit only a limited number of new T cells.

The sequence was collected from a man aged 50-59 years who received an inactivated influenza vaccine. Donor details come from another sample of the same person, matched by shared clones. This material consisted of PBMCs from blood, taken around two weeks before vaccination.

The DNA sequence reads TGTGCCAGCAGTTTGGCGGGACTAGCCGTACAAAAGAGCTCCTACGAGCAGTACTTC. This sequence encodes CASSLAGLAVQKSSYEQYF. This chain is built from TRBV28 and TRBJ2-7; the junction holds 9 bases that match TRBD2. Reading from cysteine to phenylalanine, the CDR3 counts 19 amino acids. Only the CDR3 DNA stays, 57 bases, in frame from base 1. CDR1 MDHEN and CDR2 SYDVKM are derived from the germline V gene. V is cut back by 3 bases and J by 0 bases, with 15 bases in the junction unmatched.